This T cell receptor beta chain is drawn from a study of CD8 T cells in ankylosing spondylitis. Germline V gene data show CDR1 as SGHNT and CDR2 as YENEEA. This CDR3 comprises 14 residues. The V gene lost 4 bases and the J gene lost 8 bases, with 16 bases spanning the gap. For this clonotype: Antigen: not known.

Preparation of TCR beta libraries was done by quantitative 5'-RACE with molecular barcodes. One entry per CDR3 protein, called by TCRdb with MiXCR from the 5' RACE reads. The profile shows about 800,000 distinct CDR3 sequences, approximately 12% of them singletons. Whole-study results and caveats: Clones that were linked to disease were CD8+ and were relatively rare in peripheral blood. A subset of motif variants has previously been described in the synovial fluid and blood of reactive arthritis. Blood from ankylosing spondylitis patients appeared to carry a characteristic roughly 8-variant TCR beta motif. Clones tied to disease were said to be significantly enriched in matched ankylosing spondylitis synovial fluid.

The origin of this receptor is a male donor with ankylosing spondylitis. Sequenced input: blood, either unsorted or a sorted T cell fraction (not recorded which). The chain couples TRBV11-3 to TRBJ2-3, with TRBD2 as a possible D gene (5 bases). CDR3 coding DNA: TGTGCCAGCAGCTCCCCGTTAGGGAGAGGTACGCAGTATTTT. Its protein is CASSSPLGRGTQYF.